These 12 T cell receptor beta chains share one sample of origin, sequenced in a study of identical twins. TCRdb redid the calling of the 5' RACE reads with MiXCR, one entry per CDR3 protein. The sample contains 450,000 or so distinct CDR3 sequences, approximately 24% of which appear only once. The same sample was also studied in work on T cells expressing NK-cell markers.

Source material: CD4+ T cells sorted from blood. The receptors come from a woman under 30 in good health.

The chain uses TRBV9 and TRBJ2-1, with D perhaps assigned TRBD1 or TRBD2 (6 bases each). V lost 3 bases, J lost 9 bases, and 13 bases lay in between. CDR1 and CDR2 (germline): SGDLS, YYNGEE. CDR3 length equals 13 residues. CDR3 residues: CASSAFRGPEQFF. CDR3 nucleotide sequence: TGTGCCAGCAGCGCTTTTCGGGGGCCTGAGCAGTTCTTC.

The sample holds many counts of this clonotype. The chain recombines TRBV12-3 or TRBV12-4 with TRBJ2-1, with a weak D call TRBD2 (5 bases). V gave up 6 bases and J gave up 5 bases, with 8 bases separating them. There are 12 residues in the CDR3. CDR3 residues: CASRLGDNEQFF. The CDR3 nucleotides read TGTGCCAGCAGACTAGGTGACAATGAGCAGTTCTTC.

The chain employs TRBV20-1 and TRBJ1-6; D remains unclear. CDR3 size: 13 residues. V was pared by 0 bases and J by 7 bases, with 7 bases between. Germline V gene lookup returns CDR1 DFQATT and CDR2 SNEGSKA (reference sequence). CDR3 loop: CSARETANSPLHF. CDR3 nucleotide sequence: TGCAGTGCTAGAGAGACGGCCAATTCACCCCTCCACTTT.

There are a few counts of this clonotype. The chain uses TRBV20-1 and TRBJ1-1, with D maybe TRBD1 (5 bases). Germline V gene sequence: CDR1 DFQATT, CDR2 SNEGSKA (reference sequence). This CDR3 is built from 13 residues. V lost 3 bases to trimming and J lost 1 base, with 9 bases between them. The CDR3 sequence: CSARGPWNTEAFF. The CDR3 DNA reads TGCAGTGCTAGGGGACCCTGGAACACTGAAGCTTTCTTT.

This clonotype was seen a handful of times. This sequence joins TRBV12-3 or TRBV12-4 and TRBJ2-7; possibly TRBD1 or TRBD2 for D (5 bases each). The CDR3 runs to 12 residues. V was shortened by 10 bases and J by 5 bases, with 15 bases between the two germline ends. CDR3 in DNA: TGTGCCATATCCTGGGGGAGCAACGAGCAGTACTTC. Translation gives CAISWGSNEQYF.

As to this clonotype: The junction differs from germline at one of its ends, possibly a read error. J is TRBJ1-1 and V is TRBV12-3 or TRBV12-4; D possibly corresponds to TRBD1 (6 bases). The length of the CDR3 is 16 residues. CDR3 in amino acids: CASSLPPGARDTEAFF. The DNA for the CDR3 is TGTGCTAGCAGTTTACCGCCGGGGGCGAGGGACACTGAAGCTTTCTTT.

This clonotype has only a few counts. V usage is TRBV10-3 and J usage is TRBJ2-2, with a possible D match to TRBD2 (6 bases). The V gene lost 10 bases and the J gene lost 7 bases, with 16 bases spanning the gap. The length of the CDR3 is 13 residues. From germline, CDR1 is ENHRY and CDR2 SYGVKD. The CDR3 protein is CATSHSGSGELFF. The CDR3 coding sequence is TGTGCCACCTCCCATAGCGGTAGCGGGGAGCTGTTTTTT.

This clonotype appeared a few times. The rearrangement joins TRBV27 to TRBJ1-1, with 7 bases that match TRBD1. Germline V gives CDR1 MNHEY, CDR2 SMNVEV (reference sequence). V lost 5 bases and J lost 1; bases outside the gene matches: 13. The CDR3 is 17 amino acids. In DNA, the CDR3 is TGTGCCAGCAGTCCGACCCACAGGGGAATGAGGAACACTGAAGCTTTCTTT. Amino acid sequence: CASSPTHRGMRNTEAFF.

This clonotype came up many times. The rearrangement links TRBV12-3 or TRBV12-4 to TRBJ1-2; D ambiguous. The V gene lost 5 bases and the J gene lost 2 bases, with 6 bases spanning the gap. CDR3 size: 12 residues. The CDR3 coding sequence is TGTGCCAGCAGTAACAAAAACTATGGCTACACCTTC. It translates to CASSNKNYGYTF.

V is TRBV2 and J is TRBJ1-5; maybe TRBD1 (6 bases). V was pared by 3 bases and J by 6 bases, with 15 bases between. This CDR3 has 15 residues. Germline CDR1 SNHLY, CDR2 FYNNEI. DNA for the CDR3: TGTGCCAGCAGTGATGGGGGGGCGCCCGGTCAGCCCCAGCATTTT. This encodes CASSDGGAPGQPQHF.

This clonotype was seen a handful of times. The chain couples TRBV12-3 or TRBV12-4 to TRBJ2-7, with D possibly matching TRBD1 (6 bases). The V end lost 4 bases, the J end lost 0 bases, and 13 bases lay between the germline ends. The CDR3 runs 15 residues. The CDR3 DNA reads TGTGCCAGCAGTTCACAGGGAAGAGGCTCCTACGAGCAGTACTTC. Its translation is CASSSQGRGSYEQYF.

The genes are TRBV20-1 and TRBJ1-2; perhaps TRBD1 as D (6 bases). With 3 bases removed from V and 8 bases from J, the gap between germline ends came to 25 bases. The CDR3 runs to 16 residues. The germline V gene has CDR1 DFQATT and CDR2 SNEGSKA (reference sequence). The chain's CDR3 is CSARGLQGEKGQGYTF. The CDR3 coding sequence is TGCAGTGCTAGGGGGTTACAGGGAGAGAAGGGGCAAGGCTACACCTTC.